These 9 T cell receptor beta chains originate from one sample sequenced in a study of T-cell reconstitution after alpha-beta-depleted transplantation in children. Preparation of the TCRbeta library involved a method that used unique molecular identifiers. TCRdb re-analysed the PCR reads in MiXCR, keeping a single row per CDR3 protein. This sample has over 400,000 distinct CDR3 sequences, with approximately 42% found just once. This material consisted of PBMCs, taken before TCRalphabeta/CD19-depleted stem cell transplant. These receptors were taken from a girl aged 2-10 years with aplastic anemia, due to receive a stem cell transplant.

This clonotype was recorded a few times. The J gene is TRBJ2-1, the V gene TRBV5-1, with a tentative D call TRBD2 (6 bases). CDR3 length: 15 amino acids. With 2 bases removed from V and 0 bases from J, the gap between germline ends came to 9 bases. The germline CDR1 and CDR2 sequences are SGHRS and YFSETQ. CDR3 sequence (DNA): TGCGCCAGCAGCTTTGGTAGCGGCTCCTACAATGAGCAGTTCTTC. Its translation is CASSFGSGSYNEQFF.

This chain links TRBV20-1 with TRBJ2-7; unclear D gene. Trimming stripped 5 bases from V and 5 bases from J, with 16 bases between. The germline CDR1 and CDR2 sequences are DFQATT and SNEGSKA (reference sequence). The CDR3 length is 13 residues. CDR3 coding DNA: TGCAGTGCTCCTGGGGAAGGAAGGGACGAGCAGTACTTC. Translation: CSAPGEGRDEQYF.

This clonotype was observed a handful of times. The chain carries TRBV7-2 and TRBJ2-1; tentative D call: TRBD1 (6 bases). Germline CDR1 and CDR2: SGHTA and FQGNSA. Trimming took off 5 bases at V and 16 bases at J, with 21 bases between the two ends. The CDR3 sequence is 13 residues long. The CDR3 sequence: CASSRDRYNESFF. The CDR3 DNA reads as TGTGCCAGCAGCCGTGACAGGTACAATGAGAGTTTCTTC.

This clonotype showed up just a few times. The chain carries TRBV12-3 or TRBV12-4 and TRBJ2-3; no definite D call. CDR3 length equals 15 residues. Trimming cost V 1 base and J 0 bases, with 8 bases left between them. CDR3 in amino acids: CASSLGASSTDTQYF. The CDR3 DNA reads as TGTGCCAGCAGTTTAGGGGCCAGTAGCACAGATACGCAGTATTTT.

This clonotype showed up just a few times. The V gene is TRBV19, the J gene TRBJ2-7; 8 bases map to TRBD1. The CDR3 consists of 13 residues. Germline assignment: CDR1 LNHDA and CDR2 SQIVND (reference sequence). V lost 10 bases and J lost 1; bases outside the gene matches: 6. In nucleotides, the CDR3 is TGTGCCAACCGACAGGGGTCATCCTACGAGCAGTACTTC. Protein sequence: CANRQGSSYEQYF.

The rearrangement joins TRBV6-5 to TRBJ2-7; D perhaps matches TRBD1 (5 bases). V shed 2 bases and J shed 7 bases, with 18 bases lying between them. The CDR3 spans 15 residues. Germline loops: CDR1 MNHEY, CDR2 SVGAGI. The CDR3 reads CASSYPQQKGSEQYF. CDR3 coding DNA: TGTGCCAGCAGTTACCCTCAGCAGAAGGGGTCGGAGCAGTACTTC.

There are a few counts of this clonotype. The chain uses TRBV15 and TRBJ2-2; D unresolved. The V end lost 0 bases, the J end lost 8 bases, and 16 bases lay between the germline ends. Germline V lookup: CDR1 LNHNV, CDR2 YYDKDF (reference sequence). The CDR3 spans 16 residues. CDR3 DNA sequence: TGTGCCACCAGCAGAGAGTTATCGGCCCTTGGAGGGGAGCTGTTTTTT. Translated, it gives CATSRELSALGGELFF.

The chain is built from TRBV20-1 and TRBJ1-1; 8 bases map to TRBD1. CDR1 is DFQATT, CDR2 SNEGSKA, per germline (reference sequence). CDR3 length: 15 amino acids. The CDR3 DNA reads TGCAGGGCCCAGGGGGCCTCATTCCTTAACACTGAAGCTTTCTTT. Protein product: CRAQGASFLNTEAFF.

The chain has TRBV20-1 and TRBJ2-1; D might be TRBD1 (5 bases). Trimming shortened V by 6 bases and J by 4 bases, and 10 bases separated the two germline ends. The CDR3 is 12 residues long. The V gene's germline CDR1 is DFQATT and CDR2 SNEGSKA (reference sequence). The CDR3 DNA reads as TGCAGTGCAAAACAGGATTACAATGAGCAGTTCTTC. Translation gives CSAKQDYNEQFF.